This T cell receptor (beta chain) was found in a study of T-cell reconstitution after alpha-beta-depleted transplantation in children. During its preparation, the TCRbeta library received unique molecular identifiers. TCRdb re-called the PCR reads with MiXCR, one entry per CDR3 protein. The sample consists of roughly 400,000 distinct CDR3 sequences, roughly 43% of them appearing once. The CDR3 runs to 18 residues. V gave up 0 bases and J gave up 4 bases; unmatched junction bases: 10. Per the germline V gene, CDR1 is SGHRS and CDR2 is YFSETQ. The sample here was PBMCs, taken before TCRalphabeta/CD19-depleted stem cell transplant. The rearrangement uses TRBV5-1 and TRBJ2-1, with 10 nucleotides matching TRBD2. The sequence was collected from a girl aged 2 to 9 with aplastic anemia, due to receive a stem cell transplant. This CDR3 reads CASSLEASGSRRYNEQFF. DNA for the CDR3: TGCGCCAGCAGCTTGGAGGCTAGCGGGAGCAGGAGATACAATGAGCAGTTCTTC.